This is a list of T cell receptor beta chains from one sample in a study of shared clonotypes between healthy human individuals. Only in-frame clones appear in the TCRdb table, and some are missing; sequencing was by immunoSEQ multiplex PCR. Of 75,000 to 100,000 clones detected, 40% to 55% appear once; the ten largest clones hold roughly 16%. The sample consisted of PBMCs. All receptors come from a woman aged 40 to 49 in good health. Some clones in this sample may be carry-over from other donors' samples. Each CDR3 is given with its conserved first and last residue. A D gene is named only where the DNA matches it firmly. Not all rows give a size; the values are once, few, many and, for expanded clones, a class.

cdr3_length: 16; j_call: TRBJ2-7; clone_size: many; v_call: TRBV5-1; d_call: TRBD1; cdr3_nt: TGCGCCAGCAGCTTGGAAGGTCGAGACAGGGTGGACGAGCAGTACTTC; cdr3_aa: CASSLEGRDRVDEQYF
cdr3_length: 15; j_call: TRBJ2-7; clone_size: NA; v_call: TRBV7-9; d_call: NA; cdr3_nt: TGTGCCAGCAGCTTAGAAACGGGGGGCCCTCGGGAGCAGTACTTC; cdr3_aa: CASSLETGGPREQYF
cdr3_length: 13; j_call: TRBJ1-1; clone_size: NA; v_call: TRBV9; d_call: NA; cdr3_nt: TGTGCCAGCAGCGTAGCGGTGAACACTGAAGCTTTCTTT; cdr3_aa: CASSVAVNTEAFF
cdr3_length: 14; j_call: TRBJ2-7; clone_size: NA; v_call: TRBV27; d_call: TRBD1; cdr3_nt: TGTGCCAGCGGGGTAAGACAGGGTCCCTACGAGCAGTACTTC; cdr3_aa: CASGVRQGPYEQYF
cdr3_length: 13; j_call: TRBJ1-5; clone_size: NA; v_call: TRBV30; d_call: NA; cdr3_nt: TGTGCCTGGAGTGTACGTCGGGGACAGCCCCAGCATTTT; cdr3_aa: CAWSVRRGQPQHF
cdr3_length: 13; j_call: TRBJ1-1; clone_size: once; v_call: TRBV7-6; d_call: NA; cdr3_nt: TGTGCTAGCAGCTTGAACCGGGACACTGAAGCTTTCTTT; cdr3_aa: CASSLNRDTEAFF
cdr3_length: 13; j_call: TRBJ1-5; clone_size: many; v_call: TRBV11-2; d_call: TRBD1; cdr3_nt: TGTGCCAGCAGCCCCGACAGGGGCCAGCCCCAGCATTTT; cdr3_aa: CASSPDRGQPQHF
cdr3_length: 13; j_call: TRBJ1-5; clone_size: NA; v_call: TRBV29-1; d_call: TRBD1; cdr3_nt: TGCAGCGTTGGAGGGGACAGATTACAGCCCCAGCATTTT; cdr3_aa: CSVGGDRLQPQHF
cdr3_length: 15; j_call: TRBJ1-5; clone_size: many; v_call: TRBV15; d_call: NA; cdr3_nt: TGTGCCACCAGCAGAGATCCGGGGGGTGGGCAGCCCCAGCATTTT; cdr3_aa: CATSRDPGGGQPQHF
cdr3_length: 13; j_call: TRBJ2-2; clone_size: NA; v_call: TRBV18; d_call: NA; cdr3_nt: TGTGCCAGCTCACCACAGGGGGCCGGGGAGCTGTTTTTT; cdr3_aa: CASSPQGAGELFF
cdr3_length: 14; j_call: TRBJ1-3; clone_size: many; v_call: TRBV7-2; d_call: NA; cdr3_nt: TGTGCCAGCAGCTCCGGACAGATACAGGACACCATATATTTT; cdr3_aa: CASSSGQIQDTIYF
cdr3_length: 17; j_call: TRBJ2-4; clone_size: NA; v_call: TRBV29-1; d_call: TRBD2; cdr3_nt: TGCAGCGTTGAGGAAGGAGGAGCGGGAGAAATCGAAAACATTCAGTACTTC; cdr3_aa: CSVEEGGAGEIENIQYF
cdr3_length: 15; j_call: TRBJ1-2; clone_size: NA; v_call: TRBV7-9; d_call: TRBD1; cdr3_nt: TGTGCCAGCAGCCTCCAGGACAGGGCGCCCTATGGCTACACCTTC; cdr3_aa: CASSLQDRAPYGYTF
cdr3_length: 14; j_call: TRBJ1-2; clone_size: many; v_call: TRBV30; d_call: NA; cdr3_nt: TGTGCCTGGAAGCGACAGGAATCCCCTTATGGCTGCACCTTC; cdr3_aa: CAWKRQESPYGCTF
cdr3_length: 14; j_call: TRBJ1-4; clone_size: few; v_call: TRBV25-1; d_call: NA; cdr3_nt: TGTGCCAGCAGTATACGAGCAACTAATGAAAAACTGTTTTTT; cdr3_aa: CASSIRATNEKLFF
cdr3_length: 16; j_call: TRBJ2-3; clone_size: NA; v_call: TRBV5-1; d_call: NA; cdr3_nt: TGCGCCAGCAGCTTGTTCGGCAGAACTAGCACAGATACGCAGTATTTT; cdr3_aa: CASSLFGRTSTDTQYF
cdr3_length: 15; j_call: TRBJ2-5; clone_size: NA; v_call: TRBV15; d_call: NA; cdr3_nt: TGTGCCACCAGCGATGTAATGGTGGGGCAGGAGACCCAGTACTTC; cdr3_aa: CATSDVMVGQETQYF
cdr3_length: 16; j_call: TRBJ2-1; clone_size: NA; v_call: TRBV27; d_call: TRBD1; cdr3_nt: TGTGCCAGCAGTACTTCAGGGGGAACCGCTTACAATGAGCAGTTCTTC; cdr3_aa: CASSTSGGTAYNEQFF
cdr3_length: 13; j_call: TRBJ1-2; clone_size: many; v_call: TRBV11-2; d_call: NA; cdr3_nt: TGTGCCAGCAGCTTAAAGGGGACCTATGGCTACACCTTC; cdr3_aa: CASSLKGTYGYTF